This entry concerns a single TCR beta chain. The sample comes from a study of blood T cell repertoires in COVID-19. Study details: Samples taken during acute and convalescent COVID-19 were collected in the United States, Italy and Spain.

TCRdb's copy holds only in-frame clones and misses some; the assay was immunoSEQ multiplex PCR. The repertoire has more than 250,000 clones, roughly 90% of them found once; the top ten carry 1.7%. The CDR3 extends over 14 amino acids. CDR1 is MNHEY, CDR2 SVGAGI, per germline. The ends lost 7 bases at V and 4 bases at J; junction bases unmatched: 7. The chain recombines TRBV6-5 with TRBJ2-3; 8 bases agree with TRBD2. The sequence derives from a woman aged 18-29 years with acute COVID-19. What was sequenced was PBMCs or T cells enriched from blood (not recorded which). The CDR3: CASTAREVPDTQYF. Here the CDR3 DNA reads TGTGCCAGCACGGCGCGGGAGGTTCCAGATACGCAGTATTTT.